Presented here are 14 T cell receptor beta chains from one specimen sequenced in a study of siplizumab effects on memory and regulatory T cells. Data came from immunoSEQ multiplex PCR; TCRdb stores just in-frame clones and leaves some out. This sample carries 100,000 or so clones, around 90% of them seen once, and the ten largest clones take more than 2.5%. Input material: CD4+ T cells sorted from blood. These receptors were obtained from a human donor in good health. Some clones in this sample may be carry-over from other donors' samples.

This rearrangement joins TRBV10-1 to TRBJ2-1, with D possibly TRBD2 on 5 matching bases. Trimming cost V 6 bases and J 3 bases, with 15 bases left between them. CDR1 and CDR2 (germline): WNHNN, SYGVQD (reference sequence). The CDR3 is 15 residues long. DNA of the CDR3: TGCGCCAGCAGCCCGGGATCTCCCATCTACAATGAGCAGTTCTTC. This gives the protein CASSPGSPIYNEQFF.

The chain uses TRBV18 and TRBJ1-4; D remains unclear. The germline V and J ends were trimmed by 2 bases and 0 bases, with 7 bases remaining between them. This CDR3 is built from 15 residues. Germline V CDR1 and CDR2: KGHSH, LQKENI. The CDR3 sequence is CASSPRDATNEKLFF. The CDR3 DNA is TGTGCCAGCTCACCAAGGGATGCAACTAATGAAAAACTGTTTTTT.

This chain links TRBV5-1 with TRBJ2-5; D remains ambiguous. Germline CDR1 is SGHRS and CDR2 is YFSETQ. This CDR3 comprises 13 residues. Between the trimmed V and J ends, which lost 2 bases and 1 base, there was a span of 6 bases. The CDR3 is CASSFNSQETQYF. The CDR3 region has the DNA TGCGCCAGCAGCTTTAACTCCCAAGAGACCCAGTACTTC.

This chain connects TRBV5-1 to TRBJ2-5; the D gene is possibly TRBD1 (5 bases). The CDR3 sequence is 16 residues long. Trimming took off 3 bases at V and 1 base at J, with 16 bases between the two ends. CDR1 and CDR2 (germline): SGHRS, YFSETQ. CDR3 coding DNA: TGCGCCAGCAGCTACCTGACAGACACCTTCCAAGAGACCCAGTACTTC. It translates to CASSYLTDTFQETQYF.

The V gene is TRBV7-8, the J gene TRBJ1-2; no definite D call. Trimming took 1 base from V and 5 from J, leaving 8 bases between them. Germline CDR1 reads SGHVS; CDR2 reads FQNEAQ. This CDR3 spans 13 amino acids. The CDR3 sequence: CASSLDTVYGYTF. CDR3 coding DNA: TGTGCCAGCAGCTTAGATACAGTTTATGGCTACACCTTC.

This chain links TRBV9 with TRBJ1-4; weak D call: TRBD1 (5 bases). CDR1 and CDR2 from the germline V gene are SGDLS and YYNGEE. The CDR3 has 14 residues. The V end was cut by 3 bases, the J end by 6 bases, with 12 bases between. In nucleotides, the CDR3 is TGTGCCAGCAGCGAGGGAGGGGTGGATGAAAAACTGTTTTTT. Its protein is CASSEGGVDEKLFF.

This clone was observed a single time. The chain links TRBV12-5 to TRBJ2-2; TRBD2 aligns across 7 bases. This CDR3 has 13 residues. Trimming removed 5 bases from V and 6 bases from J; junction bases left unmatched: 3. Germline CDR1 LGHNT, CDR2 FRNRAP. This CDR3 is CASGPAGPGELFF. The CDR3 DNA reads TGTGCTAGTGGTCCAGCGGGGCCCGGGGAGCTGTTTTTT.

V is TRBV9 and J is TRBJ2-7; 10 bases agree with TRBD2. This CDR3 is 14 amino acids long. Per the germline V gene, CDR1 is SGDLS and CDR2 is YYNGEE. With 1 base clipped from V and 7 bases from J, the junction kept 5 bases outside the gene matches. The CDR3 nucleotides read TGTGCCAGCAGCGTACAAGCGGGAGGGCGGGAGCAGTACTTC. It specifies CASSVQAGGREQYF.

The rearrangement links TRBV20-1 to TRBJ2-7; D perhaps matches TRBD1 (6 bases). Germline CDR1 and CDR2: DFQATT and SNEGSKA (reference sequence). The CDR3 is 11 residues long. The chain's CDR3 is CRGLGAHEQYF. The CDR3 nucleotides read TGCAGGGGGTTGGGGGCCCACGAGCAGTACTTC.

The chain carries TRBV6-1 and TRBJ2-2; possible D gene TRBD2, 5 bases. The CDR3 is 15 residues long. The germline gives CDR1 MNHNS, CDR2 SASEGT. The V and J ends lost 5 bases and 4 bases respectively, with 14 bases between them. CDR3 protein: CASSRSLGVTGELFF. In DNA, the CDR3 is TGTGCCAGCAGTAGGTCACTAGGTGTCACCGGGGAGCTGTTTTTT.

The chain carries TRBV28 and TRBJ2-5, with 7 nucleotides matching TRBD1. Germline V gene lookup returns CDR1 MDHEN and CDR2 SYDVKM. This CDR3 has 13 residues. V lost 6 bases to trimming and J lost 5 bases; unmatched junction nucleotides: 6. CDR3 amino acids: CASRGQSGETQYF. The CDR3 DNA sequence: TGTGCCAGCAGGGGACAGTCGGGGGAGACCCAGTACTTC.

The V and J genes are TRBV30 and TRBJ1-3; TRBD1 aligns across 11 bases. V lost 0 bases, J lost 2 bases, and 3 bases stayed unmatched. The CDR3 has 16 amino acids. Germline loops: CDR1 GTSNPN, CDR2 SVGIG (reference sequence). CDR3 region: CAWSVGQGAAGNTIYF. The CDR3, as DNA: TGTGCCTGGAGTGTAGGACAGGGGGCTGCTGGAAACACCATATATTTT. Complete variable domain (other parts from reference TRBV30 and TRBJ1-3): SQTIHQWPATLVQPVGSPLSLECTVEGTSNPNLYWYRQAAGRGLQLLFYSVGIGQISSEVPQNLSASRPQDRQFILSSKKLLLSDSGFYLCAWSVGQGAAGNTIYFGEGSWLTVV.

This sequence joins TRBV7-6 and TRBJ2-2, with a tentative D call TRBD1 (6 bases). This CDR3 has 16 residues. V lost 5 bases and J 7 bases, leaving 20 bases between the germline ends. CDR1 SGHVS and CDR2 FNYEAQ come from the germline V gene. The CDR3 here is CASSKTAGARGGELFF. CDR3 DNA sequence: TGTGCCAGCAGCAAAACGGCAGGGGCTAGGGGCGGGGAGCTGTTTTTT.

This clone appeared once. The rearrangement uses TRBV11-2 and TRBJ2-1; 8 nucleotides match TRBD2. The CDR3 spans 15 residues. The germline gives CDR1 SGHAT, CDR2 FQNNGV. V dropped 6 bases and J dropped 4; count of bases not matched to a gene: 8. The CDR3 is CASRSLREAYNEQFF. The CDR3 DNA reads as TGTGCCAGCAGATCTCTGCGGGAGGCTTACAATGAGCAGTTCTTC.